This T cell receptor beta chain is from a study of T cells in Graves' hyperthyroidism and ophthalmopathy. Between the trimmed V and J ends, which lost 2 bases and 4 bases, there was a span of 8 bases. The CDR3 runs 13 residues. TCR beta CDR3 regions were amplified from RNA transcripts. TCR CDR3 underwent first-round RT-PCR with the HTBI primer set. MiXCR, applied by TCRdb to the multiplex PCR reads, yields one record per CDR3 protein. The table has 350,000 or so distinct CDR3 sequences, about a sixth seen once. This clonotype was seen ten or more times. Sample: blood. This receptor was identified in a woman aged 40 to 50 with Graves' ophthalmopathy. The chain has TRBV12-3 or TRBV12-4 and TRBJ2-5, with D possibly being TRBD1 or TRBD2 (5 bases each). The CDR3 region is CASSLRGAETQYF. CDR3 coding DNA: TGTGCCAGCAGTTTAAGGGGAGCAGAGACCCAGTACTTC.